Below are 32 T cell receptor beta chains sequenced from a single sample in a study of blood T cell repertoires in COVID-19. The assay was immunoSEQ multiplex PCR, and TCRdb's table has in-frame clones only and misses some. The data contain 200,000 to 250,000 clones, 75% to 85% of them singletons. The source material was PBMCs or T cells enriched from blood (not recorded which). Receptors originate from a woman between 35 and 50 years old with acute COVID-19.

The chain recombines TRBV7-2 with TRBJ2-3; possible D gene TRBD1, 6 bases. Per the germline V gene, CDR1 is SGHTA and CDR2 is FQGNSA. The CDR3 runs to 18 residues. Trimming cost V 1 base and J 0 bases, with 17 bases left between them. The CDR3 loop is CASSLGTTGTTSTDTQYF. The CDR3 coding sequence is TGTGCCAGCAGCTTAGGGACCACCGGGACAACTAGCACAGATACGCAGTATTTT.

The CDR3 region has the DNA TGTGCCAGCAGCTACCAGGACAGGGGATCGCAGGGCTACACCTTC. Protein: CASSYQDRGSQGYTF. The genes are TRBV28 and TRBJ1-2; 9 bases are a match to TRBD1. J was trimmed by 8 bases and V by 6 bases; bases with no gene match: 13. The length of the CDR3 is 15 residues. Germline CDR1 is MDHEN and CDR2 is SYDVKM.

CDR3 in DNA: TGTGCCAGCAGCTTTGACTTCTTCTCTGGAAACACCATATATTTT. Protein: CASSFDFFSGNTIYF. The V and J genes are TRBV5-5 and TRBJ1-3; no firm D call. From germline, CDR1 is SGHKS and CDR2 YYEKEE (reference sequence). The V gene lost 2 bases and the J gene lost 0 bases, with 9 bases spanning the gap. The CDR3 covers 15 residues.

V is TRBV5-4 and J is TRBJ2-1, with TRBD1 identical over 7 bases. V lost 1 base, J lost 2 bases, and 3 bases stayed unmatched. The germline V gene encodes CDR1 SGHNT and CDR2 YYREEE (reference sequence). This CDR3 region has 15 residues. CDR3 amino acids: CASSLYRGPYNEQFF. CDR3 coding DNA: TGTGCCAGCAGCTTGTACAGGGGACCCTACAATGAGCAGTTCTTC. The variable domain in full, completed from reference TRBV5-4 and TRBJ2-1, reads ETGVTQSPTHLIKTRGQQVTLRCSSQSGHNTVSWYQQALGQGPQFIFQYYREEENGRGNFPPRFSGLQFPNYSSELNVNALELDDSALYLCASSLYRGPYNEQFFGPGTRLTVL.

The CDR3 nucleotides read TGCGCCAGCAGTGAAACGGGGACAGACGAAGCTTTCTTT. As protein: CASSETGTDEAFF. The genes are TRBV10-1 and TRBJ1-1, with 7 nucleotides matching TRBD1. Germline CDR1 and CDR2: WNHNN and SYGVQD (reference sequence). The V gene end was trimmed by 3 bases and the J gene end by 8 bases; junction bases not matched to a gene: 6. The CDR3 is 13 residues long.

This clone was counted a single time. The chain recombines TRBV11-2 with TRBJ1-6; D gene ambiguous. This CDR3 contains 11 residues. The germline CDR1 and CDR2 sequences are SGHAT and FQNNGV. Trimming stripped 5 bases from V and 7 bases from J, with 3 bases between. CDR3 residues: CASSQNSPLHF. The CDR3 region has the DNA TGTGCCAGCAGCCAAAATTCACCCCTCCACTTT.

The chain combines TRBV5-4 with TRBJ2-5; 7 nucleotides align to TRBD2. The V and J ends lost 5 bases and 5 bases, in that order; junction bases with no gene match: 15. This CDR3 contains 16 residues. The germline V gene encodes CDR1 SGHNT and CDR2 YYREEE (reference sequence). Written as DNA, the CDR3 is TGTGCCAGCAGTTCCGGGTGGCAGGGAGGGGAGGAGACCCAGTACTTC. Encoded protein: CASSSGWQGGEETQYF.

V and J are TRBV7-9 and TRBJ1-3, with 8 bases aligning to TRBD1. This CDR3 region has 16 residues. Trimming took 3 bases from V and 3 from J; bases not matched to a gene: 7. Per germline, CDR1 SEHNR and CDR2 FQNEAQ (reference sequence). CDR3 in amino acids: CASSLRTGPDGNTIYF. CDR3 DNA: TGTGCCAGCAGCTTGAGGACAGGGCCAGATGGAAACACCATATATTTT.

The rearrangement uses TRBV27 and TRBJ1-6; D uncertain. V shed 6 bases and J shed 0 bases, with 21 bases lying between them. There are 19 residues in the CDR3. Germline CDR1 is MNHEY and CDR2 is SMNVEV (reference sequence). The CDR3 sequence is CASSRVLEQPRSYNSPLHF. CDR3 in DNA: TGTGCCAGCAGCCGCGTCCTTGAACAGCCCCGCTCCTATAATTCACCCCTCCACTTT.

The table lists this clone with a few counts. This chain joins TRBV12-3 or TRBV12-4 and TRBJ2-5; 7 bases fit TRBD1. The CDR3 covers 13 residues. V dropped 5 bases and J dropped 5; count of bases not matched to a gene: 5. The CDR3 here is CASSPGQRETQYF. The CDR3 DNA follows: TGTGCCAGCAGTCCGGGACAGCGGGAGACCCAGTACTTC.

This sequence joins TRBV7-9 and TRBJ1-1, with TRBD1 matching 8 bases. CDR1 SEHNR and CDR2 FQNEAQ come from the germline V gene (reference sequence). The CDR3 length is 15 residues. With V trimmed by 4 bases and J by 0 bases, 4 bases remained unmatched. CDR3 residues: CASSSWTGMNTEAFF. The CDR3 DNA sequence: TGTGCCAGCAGCTCCTGGACAGGGATGAACACTGAAGCTTTCTTT.

The V and J genes are TRBV6-4 and TRBJ1-2; a weak D match, TRBD1 (5 bases). Trimming removed 5 bases at V and 4 bases at J, with 17 bases between. From germline, CDR1 is MRHNA and CDR2 SNTAGT. The CDR3 length is 15 residues. The chain's CDR3 is CASSSTHTGVYGYTF. CDR3 coding DNA: TGTGCCAGCAGTTCCACACATACGGGGGTCTATGGCTACACCTTC.

The chain carries TRBV28 and TRBJ1-2, with 8 bases lining up with TRBD1. V lost 5 bases to trimming and J lost 6 bases; unmatched junction nucleotides: 8. The CDR3 covers 14 residues. CDR1 is MDHEN and CDR2 is SYDVKM in the germline V gene. CDR3 in amino acids: CASSVYRGSHGYTF. Here the CDR3 DNA reads TGTGCCAGCAGTGTATACAGGGGGTCCCATGGCTACACCTTC.

The genes are TRBV18 and TRBJ2-3, with 7 bases that match TRBD2. Unmatched junction bases numbered 7, after V lost 3 bases and J lost 4 bases. The CDR3 extends over 15 amino acids. The germline V gene has CDR1 KGHSH and CDR2 LQKENI. CDR3 residues: CASSPLAGVPDTQYF. The CDR3 DNA follows: TGTGCCAGCTCACCTCTGGCGGGAGTACCAGATACGCAGTATTTT.

The chain carries TRBV9 and TRBJ1-1; D is unresolved. Germline CDR1 is SGDLS and CDR2 is YYNGEE. Trimming removed 1 base at V and 1 base at J, with 8 bases between. The CDR3 is made up of 14 amino acids. The CDR3, as DNA: TGTGCCAGCAGCGTACAACACCAGAACACTGAAGCTTTCTTT. It codes for CASSVQHQNTEAFF.

This clone was detected only once. The chain employs TRBV6-5 and TRBJ1-2; 8 bases align to TRBD1. Germline lookup yields CDR1 MNHEY and CDR2 SVGAGI. J gave up 5 bases and V 6 bases, and 8 bases lay outside the gene matches. This CDR3 comprises 14 residues. The CDR3 sequence: CASRPGQVHYGYTF. Written as DNA, the CDR3 is TGTGCCAGCAGACCGGGACAGGTTCATTATGGCTACACCTTC.

J is TRBJ1-1 and V is TRBV7-2; D gene ambiguous. The CDR3 length is 14 residues. Looked up from germline, CDR1 is SGHTA and CDR2 is FQGNSA. Trimming removed 5 bases from V and 1 base from J, with 11 bases in between. CDR3 nucleotides: TGTGCCAGCAGCCTAGGAGTAAGGAACACTGAAGCTTTCTTT. Its protein is CASSLGVRNTEAFF.

The chain carries TRBV6-5 and TRBJ2-1; TRBD2 matches at 11 bases. The CDR3 runs 15 residues. Germline CDR1 MNHEY, CDR2 SVGAGI. V dropped 6 bases and J dropped 3; count of bases not matched to a gene: 4. The CDR3 DNA follows: TGTGCCAGCAGATTAACTAGCGGGGGCTACAATGAGCAGTTCTTC. Encoded protein: CASRLTSGGYNEQFF.

This chain links TRBV28 with TRBJ1-1; TRBD1 matches at 8 bases. From germline, CDR1 is MDHEN and CDR2 SYDVKM. V shed 6 bases and J 1 base; nucleotides not matched to a gene: 4. The CDR3 length is 14 residues. CDR3 in amino acids: CASSEGQGNTEAFF. Here the CDR3 DNA reads TGTGCCAGCAGCGAAGGACAGGGGAACACTGAAGCTTTCTTT.

The genes are TRBV27 and TRBJ1-6; weak D call: TRBD1 (5 bases). The germline gives CDR1 MNHEY, CDR2 SMNVEV (reference sequence). The CDR3 runs to 16 residues. Deletions cut 6 bases from V and 5 bases from J, with 17 bases between. The CDR3 DNA follows: TGTGCCAGCAGCTTTAGTGGGGGGGGGAATAATTCACCCCTCCACTTT. Its protein is CASSFSGGGNNSPLHF.

This clone was observed a single time. V usage is TRBV6-4 and J usage is TRBJ2-2; D unresolved. The V gene lost 4 bases and the J gene lost 1 base, with 10 bases spanning the gap. This CDR3 contains 15 residues. Germline-derived CDR1 and CDR2 are MRHNA and SNTAGT. In DNA, the CDR3 is TGTGCCAGCAGTGCCGACACGCAGAACACCGGGGAGCTGTTTTTT. This translates into CASSADTQNTGELFF.

The rearrangement links TRBV5-6 to TRBJ1-2; 9 bases fit TRBD1. The ends lost 4 bases at V and 5 bases at J; junction bases unmatched: 9. The germline CDR1 and CDR2 sequences are SGHDT and YYEEEE. This CDR3 comprises 15 residues. This CDR3 is CASSPGTGRSYGYTF. In DNA, the CDR3 is TGTGCCAGCAGCCCCGGGACAGGGAGGAGTTATGGCTACACCTTC.

Remarks on this clone: One end of the junction varies from germline; a read error may be responsible. The chain carries TRBV5-6 and TRBJ2-7; perhaps TRBD2 as D (5 bases). This CDR3 has 13 residues. CDR1 is SGHDT and CDR2 is YYEEEE in the germline V gene. The CDR3 DNA sequence: TGTGCCAGCAGCGAAGGAGGAGCTAGAGGGTTAGGGTTC. Its protein is CASSEGGARGLGF.

This clone was seen at least ten times. This chain connects TRBV7-9 to TRBJ1-2; weak D call: TRBD1 (6 bases). Germline V lookup: CDR1 SEHNR, CDR2 FQNEAQ (reference sequence). This CDR3 region has 15 residues. The V end lost 4 bases, the J end lost 5 bases, and 17 bases lay between the germline ends. CDR3 DNA sequence: TGTGCCAGCAGCTATCGGAACGGGGGGCTATATGGCTACACCTTC. It is translated as CASSYRNGGLYGYTF.

The V call is TRBV5-1, the J call TRBJ1-4; no clear D gene. The V end lost 1 base, the J end lost 8 bases, and 9 bases lay between the germline ends. The CDR3 covers 13 residues. Germline V CDR1 and CDR2: SGHRS, YFSETQ. CDR3 loop: CASSLPNEEKLFF. DNA of the CDR3: TGCGCCAGCAGCTTGCCCAATGAGGAAAAACTGTTTTTT.

Concerning this clone: Germline and junction disagree at one end, which may indicate a read error. CDR3 loop: CASSLELAGEQYF. The CDR3 nucleotides are TGTGCTAGCAGCTTAGAACTAGCGGGGGAGCAGTACTTC. This chain uses TRBV7-7 with TRBJ2-7, with 10 bases identical to TRBD2. This CDR3 is 13 amino acids long. CDR1 and CDR2 (germline): SSHAT, FNYEAQ (reference sequence).

The chain is built from TRBV30 and TRBJ1-3; tentatively, D is TRBD1 (5 bases). The germline V and J ends were trimmed by 4 bases and 0 bases, with 13 bases remaining between them. Germline V gives CDR1 GTSNPN, CDR2 SVGIG (reference sequence). The CDR3 covers 15 residues. CDR3 sequence: CAWNMTARSGNTIYF. CDR3 bases: TGTGCCTGGAACATGACAGCGCGCTCTGGAAACACCATATATTTT.

The CDR3 DNA sequence: TGCGCCAGCGCCCCCGGGCAGGGTTCCTACAATGAGCAGTTCTTC. It specifies CASAPGQGSYNEQFF. The V call is TRBV23-1, the J call TRBJ2-1; the D gene is possibly TRBD1 (5 bases). TRBV23-1 is an open reading frame whose function is uncertain. The germline V and J ends were trimmed by 8 bases and 1 base, with 15 bases remaining between them. The CDR3 spans 15 residues.

The V and J genes are TRBV28 and TRBJ1-1; maybe TRBD1 (6 bases). Germline assignment: CDR1 MDHEN and CDR2 SYDVKM. This CDR3 comprises 13 residues. V lost 6 bases to trimming and J lost 5 bases, with 13 bases between them. In DNA, the CDR3 is TGTGCCAGCAGCATCCAGGGGATTACTGAAGCTTTCTTT. Translation gives CASSIQGITEAFF.

This clone showed up just once. The V gene is TRBV3-1 (or the pseudogene TRBV3-2), the J gene TRBJ1-4; TRBD1 agrees at 7 bases. Trimming took 0 bases from V and 13 from J; bases not matched to a gene: 11. CDR1 and CDR2 from the germline V gene are LGHDT and YNNKEL (reference sequence). The CDR3 consists of 15 residues. The CDR3 DNA reads TGTGCCAGCAGCCAAGATGGGGGAGACAGGGTAGGACTGTTTTTT. Translated: CASSQDGGDRVGLFF.

J is TRBJ1-2 and V is TRBV24-1; tentatively, D is TRBD1 (6 bases). V shed 9 bases and J shed 2 bases, with 12 bases lying between them. Germline V gene sequence: CDR1 KGHDR, CDR2 SFDVKD. CDR3 length equals 13 residues. DNA of the CDR3: TGTGCCACCTCTAGAGACAGGAACTATGGCTACACCTTC. Translation: CATSRDRNYGYTF.

The V call is TRBV6-6, the J call TRBJ2-3, with 7 bases identical to TRBD1. This CDR3 is 15 amino acids long. With 6 bases clipped from V and 2 bases from J, the junction kept 8 bases outside the gene matches. CDR1 and CDR2 (germline): MNHNY, SVGAGI (reference sequence). The CDR3 region is CASSTPGQNTDTQYF. The DNA for the CDR3 is TGTGCCAGCAGCACACCGGGACAGAACACAGATACGCAGTATTTT.